The 23 T cell receptor beta chains reported below all come from one sample, sequenced in a study of blood T cells in healthy people across ages. A second PCR of roughly 7 to 11 cycles used a sample-barcoded 5' primer and a J-beta primer mix. TCRdb ran MiXCR on the 5' RACE reads and lists one entry per CDR3 protein. This table holds around 1.1 million distinct CDR3 sequences, roughly two fifths found once. The sample comprised blood. The source is a man aged 18 to 35 in good health.

The chain links TRBV27 to TRBJ1-1; D might be TRBD1 (5 bases). The germline V and J ends were trimmed by 4 bases and 11 bases, with 14 bases remaining between them. CDR1 is MNHEY and CDR2 is SMNVEV in the germline V gene (reference sequence). The CDR3 extends over 12 amino acids. This chain's CDR3 is CASSSGLLVAFF. The CDR3 region has the DNA TGTGCCAGCAGTTCGGGACTCCTGGTGGCTTTCTTT.

V usage is TRBV7-6 and J usage is TRBJ1-5, with 9 bases that match TRBD1. CDR1 SGHVS and CDR2 FNYEAQ come from the germline V gene. V dropped 5 bases and J dropped 4; count of bases not matched to a gene: 6. The CDR3 is made up of 15 amino acids. This CDR3 is CASSAGTGTNQPQHF. The CDR3 bases are TGTGCCAGCAGCGCCGGGACAGGGACGAATCAGCCCCAGCATTTT.

For this clonotype: A much larger clone is a single base away; this may be a read error. The gene calls are TRBV12-3 or TRBV12-4 and TRBJ2-7; 8 nucleotides align to TRBD2. The J call may be faulty, since TRBJ2-5 better matches the DNA end. CDR3 length: 15 amino acids. This CDR3 is CAGSLSGGFQETQYF. CDR3 bases: TGTGCCGGCAGTTTAAGCGGGGGATTTCAAGAGACCCAGTACTTC.

A few counts support this clonotype. The rearrangement links TRBV12-3 or TRBV12-4 to TRBJ2-7; D is uncertain. The ends were cut back, 3 bases at V and 2 bases at J, with 8 bases in the middle. The CDR3 runs 13 residues. CDR3 DNA sequence: TGTGCCAGCAGTTTTGCCGCTACCTACGAGCAGTACTTC. Translation: CASSFAATYEQYF.

The chain carries TRBV7-2 and TRBJ1-2; D gene unclear. Germline assignment: CDR1 SGHTA and CDR2 FQGNSA. V shed 5 bases and J shed 2 bases, with 12 bases lying between them. The CDR3 has 14 residues. CDR3 residues: CASSQSRTNYGYTF. In nucleotides, the CDR3 is TGTGCCAGCAGCCAGTCGAGGACCAACTATGGCTACACCTTC.

As regards this clonotype: One junction end does not reproduce the germline sequence, and a read error may be involved. The rearrangement links TRBV28 to TRBJ1-4; 7 bases fit TRBD1. CDR1 MDHEN and CDR2 SYDVKM come from the germline V gene. The CDR3 is 14 amino acids. In DNA, the CDR3 is TGTACCAGCAGTTCAGGGGGGCAAGGTGAAAAACTGTTTTTT. This translates into CTSSSGGQGEKLFF. Supplemented by reference TRBV28 and TRBJ1-4, the full variable domain reads DVKVTQSSRYLVKRTGEKVFLECVQDMDHENMFWYRQDPGLGLRLIYFSYDVKMKEKGDIPEGYSVSREKKERFSLILESASTNQTSMYLCTSSSGGQGEKLFFGSGTQLSVL.

This clonotype has just a few counts. The V and J genes are TRBV10-3 and TRBJ2-3; D is unresolved. The V end was cut by 0 bases, the J end by 2 bases, with 9 bases between. This CDR3 has 15 amino acids. The germline CDR1 and CDR2 sequences are ENHRY and SYGVKD. CDR3 residues: CAISESALSTDTQYF. DNA for the CDR3: TGTGCCATCAGTGAGTCGGCACTTTCCACAGATACGCAGTATTTT.

The chain combines TRBV27 with TRBJ2-2, with D possibly matching TRBD2 (6 bases). This CDR3 contains 12 residues. CDR1 MNHEY and CDR2 SMNVEV come from the germline V gene (reference sequence). V shed 9 bases and J shed 6 bases, with 11 bases lying between them. The CDR3 DNA reads as TGTGCCAGTGGGGGGTCCGCCGGGGAGCTGTTTTTT. Encoded protein: CASGGSAGELFF.

This clonotype was seen only a few times. This CDR3 reads CASSLEEPSSYEQYF. The CDR3 nucleotides are TGTGCCAGCAGTTTGGAGGAGCCCAGCTCCTACGAGCAGTACTTC. The rearrangement uses TRBV12-3 or TRBV12-4 and TRBJ2-7; the D gene is possibly TRBD2 (5 bases). Trimming pared 3 bases from V and 0 bases from J, leaving 12 bases between. There are 15 residues in the CDR3.

This clonotype was detected a few times. V usage is TRBV7-9 and J usage is TRBJ1-6; 7 bases match TRBD1. After removal of 2 bases from V and 0 bases from J, the junction contained 10 bases not matched to a gene. The CDR3 loop spans 19 amino acids. Germline loops: CDR1 SEHNR, CDR2 FQNEAQ (reference sequence). The CDR3, as DNA: TGTGCCAGCAGCTTATGGGAGGGGGCGATGGACTCCTATAATTCACCCCTCCACTTT. Its translation is CASSLWEGAMDSYNSPLHF.

This clonotype was observed at least ten times. The genes are TRBV12-3 or TRBV12-4 and TRBJ1-1; no reliable D call. V was cut by 5 bases and J by 5 bases, with 12 bases left in between. The CDR3 runs to 13 residues. The CDR3 bases are TGTGCCAGCAGTCTGCAGGTGGAGACTGAAGCTTTCTTT. It specifies CASSLQVETEAFF.

The chain couples TRBV27 to TRBJ1-2; 9 positions match TRBD1. The germline V gene encodes CDR1 MNHEY and CDR2 SMNVEV (reference sequence). V gave up 3 bases and J gave up 6 bases; unmatched junction bases: 8. This CDR3 is 15 amino acids long. Here the CDR3 DNA reads TGTGCCAGCAGTTTCCTACGGACAGGGGTAGATGGCTACACCTTC. Amino acids: CASSFLRTGVDGYTF.

This clonotype has only one observation. The chain combines TRBV2 with TRBJ2-3; TRBD2 aligns across 11 bases. Germline V gene sequence: CDR1 SNHLY, CDR2 FYNNEI. The CDR3 is made up of 16 amino acids. V was clipped by 11 bases and J by 5 bases; unmatched bases: 15. In nucleotides, the CDR3 is TGTGCCGGACGCGGGGCTAGCGGGGGGCCTGAAGATACGCAGTATTTT. Amino acid sequence: CAGRGASGGPEDTQYF.

The rearrangement links TRBV20-1 to TRBJ1-4, with TRBD1 matching over 8 bases. Germline V gene data show CDR1 as DFQATT and CDR2 as SNEGSKA (reference sequence). This CDR3 is 15 amino acids long. J gave up 8 bases and V 2 bases, and 10 bases lay outside the gene matches. The CDR3 DNA sequence: TGCAGTGCTAGAACCCACCCAGGGGGCGAGGAAAAACTGTTTTTT. This codes for CSARTHPGGEEKLFF.

The V call is TRBV7-6, the J call TRBJ2-3; D may match TRBD1 or TRBD2 (6 bases each). The CDR3 is made up of 19 amino acids. Between the trimmed V and J ends, which lost 5 bases and 2 bases, there was a span of 26 bases. Per germline, CDR1 SGHVS and CDR2 FNYEAQ. The chain's CDR3 is CASSLIYRARDSDTDTQYF. The DNA for the CDR3 is TGTGCCAGCAGCCTCATCTACAGGGCCCGGGACTCAGACACAGATACGCAGTATTTT. Full variable domain (missing parts from reference TRBV7-6 and TRBJ2-3): GAGVSQSPRYKVTKRGQDVALRCDPISGHVSLYWYRQALGQGPEFLTYFNYEAQQDKSGLPNDRFSAERPEGSISTLTIQRTEQRDSAMYRCASSLIYRARDSDTDTQYFGPGTRLTVL.

This chain joins TRBV5-1 and TRBJ2-4, with 7 positions matching TRBD1. CDR3 length: 14 amino acids. The trim removed 5 bases at V and 11 bases at J, leaving 13 bases unmatched. The germline V gene has CDR1 SGHRS and CDR2 YFSETQ. CDR3 sequence: CASSPGQVMSVQYF. CDR3 bases: TGCGCCAGCAGTCCCGGACAGGTAATGTCCGTTCAGTACTTC.

The sample holds a few counts of this clonotype. The rearrangement joins TRBV15 to TRBJ1-4; 7 bases agree with TRBD1. Germline CDR1 and CDR2: LNHNV and YYDKDF (reference sequence). Trimming removed 4 bases from V and 7 bases from J; junction bases left unmatched: 9. This CDR3 region has 15 residues. The CDR3 loop reads CATSIMWTGGEKLFF. DNA for the CDR3: TGTGCCACCAGCATAATGTGGACAGGTGGTGAAAAACTGTTTTTT.

As regards this clonotype: This sequence may be a read error, since a much larger clone differs from it by one base. The CDR3 loop reads CSARPSSSETQYF. The DNA for the CDR3 is TGCAGCGCCCGGCCTAGTAGTTCAGAGACCCAGTACTTC. This chain uses TRBV29-1 with TRBJ2-5; D gene unclear. Germline CDR1 SQVTM, CDR2 ANQGSEA. Trimming cost V 7 bases and J 4 bases, with 16 bases left between them. The CDR3 has 13 residues.

The rearrangement joins TRBV20-1 to TRBJ1-2; 7 nucleotides agree with TRBD1. This CDR3 has 13 amino acids. Trimming cost V 2 bases and J 7 bases; bases outside gene matches: 7. Germline values: CDR1 DFQATT, CDR2 SNEGSKA (reference sequence). The CDR3: CSARPGTAAGYTF. The CDR3 DNA sequence: TGCAGTGCTAGACCCGGGACAGCCGCTGGCTACACCTTC.

The rearrangement uses TRBV11-1 and TRBJ1-1; weak D call: TRBD1 (6 bases). The germline V gene encodes CDR1 SGHAT and CDR2 FQDESV (reference sequence). The CDR3 has 16 amino acids. V lost 3 bases and J 0 bases, leaving 14 bases between the germline ends. CDR3 residues: CASSFEGQGMNTEAFF. The CDR3 DNA reads as TGTGCCAGCAGCTTCGAAGGGCAGGGGATGAACACTGAAGCTTTCTTT. Full variable domain (outside the CDR3, taken from reference TRBV11-1 and TRBJ1-1): EAEVAQSPRYKITEKSQAVAFWCDPISGHATLYWYRQILGQGPELLVQFQDESVVDDSQLPKDRFSAERLKGVDSTLKIQPAELGDSAMYLCASSFEGQGMNTEAFFGQGTRLTVV.

This clonotype occurred a few times. V and J are TRBV28 and TRBJ2-7; tentatively, D is TRBD1 (6 bases). CDR3 size: 15 residues. With 3 bases removed from V and 4 bases from J, the gap between germline ends came to 16 bases. Germline CDR1 reads MDHEN; CDR2 reads SYDVKM. The CDR3 reads CASSLGRGFGYEQYF. For the CDR3, the DNA is TGTGCCAGCAGTTTGGGCAGGGGTTTTGGGTACGAGCAGTACTTC. Based on the CDR3 plus reference TRBV28 and TRBJ2-7, the full variable domain is DVKVTQSSRYLVKRTGEKVFLECVQDMDHENMFWYRQDPGLGLRLIYFSYDVKMKEKGDIPEGYSVSREKKERFSLILESASTNQTSMYLCASSLGRGFGYEQYFGPGTRLTVT.

The chain recombines TRBV20-1 with TRBJ1-5; 10 bases agree with TRBD1. Losses at the gene ends were 6 bases for V and 7 bases for J; bases not matched to a gene: 6. CDR1 is DFQATT and CDR2 is SNEGSKA in the germline V gene (reference sequence). This CDR3 contains 13 residues. In DNA form, the CDR3 reads TGCAGTGCGAAGACAGGGGGCATGCAGCCCCAGCATTTT. Its translation is CSAKTGGMQPQHF.

The J gene is TRBJ2-3, the V gene TRBV2, with D perhaps TRBD1 or TRBD2 (6 bases each). CDR3 length: 14 residues. Trimming took 6 bases from V and 5 from J, leaving 15 bases between them. CDR1 and CDR2 (germline): SNHLY, FYNNEI. DNA of the CDR3: TGTGCCAGCAGACCCGGAGGGGGGTTAGATACGCAGTATTTT. This translates into CASRPGGGLDTQYF. The full variable domain, completed using reference TRBV2 and TRBJ2-3, is EPEVTQTPSHQVTQMGQEVILRCVPISNHLYFYWYRQILGQKVEFLVSFYNNEISEKSEIFDDQFSVERPDGSNFTLKIRSTKLEDSAMYFCASRPGGGLDTQYFGPGTRLTVL.